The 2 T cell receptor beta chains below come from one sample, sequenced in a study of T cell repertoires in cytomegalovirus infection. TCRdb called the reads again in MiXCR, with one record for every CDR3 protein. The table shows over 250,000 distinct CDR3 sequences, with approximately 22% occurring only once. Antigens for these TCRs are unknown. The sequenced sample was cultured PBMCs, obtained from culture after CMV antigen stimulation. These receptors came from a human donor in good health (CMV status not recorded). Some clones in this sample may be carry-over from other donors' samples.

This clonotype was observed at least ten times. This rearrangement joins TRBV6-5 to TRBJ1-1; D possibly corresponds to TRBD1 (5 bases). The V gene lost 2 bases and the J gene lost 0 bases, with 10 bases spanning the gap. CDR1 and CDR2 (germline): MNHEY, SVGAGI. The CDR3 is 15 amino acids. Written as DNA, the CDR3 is TGTGCCAGCAGTTACCAGGGCGGCATGAACACTGAAGCTTTCTTT. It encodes CASSYQGGMNTEAFF.

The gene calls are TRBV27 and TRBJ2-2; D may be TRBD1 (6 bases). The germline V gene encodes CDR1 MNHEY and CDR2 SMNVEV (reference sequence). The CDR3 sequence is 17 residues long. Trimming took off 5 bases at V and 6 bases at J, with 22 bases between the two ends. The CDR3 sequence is CASSTFGGREPPGELFF. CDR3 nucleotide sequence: TGTGCCAGCAGTACATTTGGGGGCAGGGAGCCCCCCGGGGAGCTGTTTTTT.